The next 14 T cell receptor beta chains were all read from a single sample in a study of OX40 agonist ivuxolimab in advanced cancers. Sequencing used immunoSEQ multiplex PCR; TCRdb keeps in-frame clones, though not all of them. The table shows roughly 100,000 clones, with 85% to 90% occurring only once. Sequencing used CD4+ or CD8+ T cells sorted from blood, obtained in a trial of the OX40 agonist ivuxolimab. All receptors derive from an adult with an advanced solid tumor such as melanoma, head and neck, liver or kidney cancer.

Only a few counts were recorded for this clone. This sequence joins TRBV6-5 and TRBJ1-3, with D uncertain. Per germline, CDR1 MNHEY and CDR2 SVGAGI. V gave up 0 bases and J gave up 0 bases, with 9 bases separating them. This CDR3 spans 16 amino acids. The CDR3 sequence: CASSYSPTHSGNTIYF. CDR3 sequence (DNA): TGTGCCAGCAGTTACTCTCCTACCCACTCTGGAAACACCATATATTTT.

The chain couples TRBV12-5 to TRBJ2-2; 12 nucleotides match TRBD1. This CDR3 comprises 19 residues. V lost 6 bases, J lost 0 bases, and 11 bases stayed unmatched. Germline V CDR1 and CDR2: LGHNT, FRNRAP. The DNA for the CDR3 is TGTGCTAGTGGGTCCAGCCGGGACAGGGGGCGTGCGAACACCGGGGAGCTGTTTTTT. As protein: CASGSSRDRGRANTGELFF.

This clone was recorded only once. V usage is TRBV7-8 and J usage is TRBJ2-7, with a possible D match to TRBD2 (5 bases). V was shortened by 4 bases and J by 7 bases, with 14 bases between the two germline ends. From germline, CDR1 is SGHVS and CDR2 FQNEAQ. The CDR3 is 13 residues long. CDR3 DNA sequence: TGTGCCAGCAGCTCACCGGCTAGCTGGGAGCAGTACTTC. Amino acids: CASSSPASWEQYF.

The CDR3 bases are TGTGCCAGCAGACCCTCGGCCGGCCGGGGACCTAGCAATCAGCCCCAGCATTTT. Translation: CASRPSAGRGPSNQPQHF. This chain links TRBV2 with TRBJ1-5; tentatively, D is TRBD1 (5 bases). The germline V and J ends were trimmed by 6 bases and 0 bases, with 21 bases remaining between them. The CDR3 is 18 amino acids. Germline V gives CDR1 SNHLY, CDR2 FYNNEI.

This chain joins TRBV11-1 and TRBJ2-7; D possibly corresponds to TRBD1 (6 bases). Germline loops: CDR1 SGHAT, CDR2 FQDESV (reference sequence). The CDR3 runs 13 residues. Trimming took 1 base from V and 6 from J, leaving 10 bases between them. The CDR3 loop is CASSLVRQAEQYF. The CDR3 bases are TGTGCCAGCAGCTTAGTTCGACAGGCCGAGCAGTACTTC.

This sequence joins TRBV2 and TRBJ2-5, with D perhaps matching TRBD1 (5 bases). Germline V gives CDR1 SNHLY, CDR2 FYNNEI. The CDR3 contains 15 residues. V was clipped by 4 bases and J by 1 base, with 13 bases between them. The CDR3 nucleotides read TGTGCCAGCAGTGTAGAATCGACAGCCCAAGAGACCCAGTACTTC. Its protein is CASSVESTAQETQYF.

CDR3 DNA: TGTGCCAGCCGAAGCGGGAGGGCTTTCACAGATACGCAGTATTTT. Translating gives CASRSGRAFTDTQYF. This chain uses TRBV7-2 with TRBJ2-3; 10 bases are shared with TRBD2. The CDR3 runs to 15 residues. Unmatched junction bases numbered 7, after V lost 8 bases and J lost 2 bases. Germline V gene data show CDR1 as SGHTA and CDR2 as FQGNSA.

This chain joins TRBV30 and TRBJ1-2; tentatively, D is TRBD1 (6 bases). CDR1 and CDR2 from the germline V gene are GTSNPN and SVGIG (reference sequence). This CDR3 has 16 residues. Trimming pared 0 bases from V and 4 bases from J, leaving 18 bases between. The CDR3, as DNA: TGTGCCTGGAGTGTACGGTACCCCGACAGGATCTATGGCTACACCTTC. Protein product: CAWSVRYPDRIYGYTF. Full variable domain (rest looked up from reference TRBV30 and TRBJ1-2): SQTIHQWPATLVQPVGSPLSLECTVEGTSNPNLYWYRQAAGRGLQLLFYSVGIGQISSEVPQNLSASRPQDRQFILSSKKLLLSDSGFYLCAWSVRYPDRIYGYTFGSGTRLTVV.

This chain links TRBV6-6 with TRBJ1-5; D is possibly TRBD1 (6 bases). V was clipped by 6 bases and J by 6 bases, with 18 bases between them. Germline V gene sequence: CDR1 MNHNY, CDR2 SVGAGI (reference sequence). This CDR3 has 15 residues. The CDR3: CASRTTGGAAQPQHF. The CDR3 DNA follows: TGTGCCAGCAGGACCACGGGGGGGGCGGCTCAGCCCCAGCATTTT.

The chain's CDR3 is CASGLAEEETQYF. The CDR3 DNA is TGTGCCAGCGGACTAGCGGAAGAGGAGACCCAGTACTTC. The rearrangement links TRBV7-6 to TRBJ2-5, with TRBD2 matching 10 bases. Germline V gene sequence: CDR1 SGHVS, CDR2 FNYEAQ. After removal of 8 bases from V and 5 bases from J, the junction contained 5 bases not matched to a gene. CDR3 length: 13 residues.

This rearrangement joins TRBV5-4 to TRBJ1-1; 7 bases map to TRBD1. This CDR3 has 12 residues. Germline assignment: CDR1 SGHNT and CDR2 YYREEE (reference sequence). With 4 bases clipped from V and 10 bases from J, the junction kept 7 bases outside the gene matches. CDR3 sequence (DNA): TGTGCCAGCAGCCAAGACAGGGTGCGAGCTTTCTTT. This sequence encodes CASSQDRVRAFF.

V gene TRBV7-2 combines with J gene TRBJ2-7; 7 nucleotides line up with TRBD2. CDR3 length equals 13 residues. From germline, CDR1 is SGHTA and CDR2 FQGNSA. J was trimmed by 1 base and V by 5 bases; bases with no gene match: 2. CDR3 nucleotide sequence: TGTGCCAGCAGCGTCGGGGGGTCCTACGAGCAGTACTTC. Encoded protein: CASSVGGSYEQYF. Complete variable domain (other parts from reference TRBV7-2 and TRBJ2-7): GAGVSQSPSNKVTEKGKDVELRCDPISGHTALYWYRQSLGQGLEFLIYFQGNSAPDKSGLPSDRFSAERTGGSVSTLTIQRTQQEDSAVYLCASSVGGSYEQYFGPGTRLTVT.

In this sample, this clone turned up a few times. The CDR3 region has the DNA TGTGCCAGCAGACTGGAGGGGGGCCCCTATGGCTACACCTTC. This gives the protein CASRLEGGPYGYTF. V gene TRBV5-6 combines with J gene TRBJ1-2; possibly TRBD1 for D (6 bases). The V end was cut by 5 bases, the J end by 4 bases, with 15 bases between. Germline V lookup: CDR1 SGHDT, CDR2 YYEEEE. The CDR3 has 14 residues.

This clone was seen a few times. This chain uses TRBV5-6 with TRBJ1-5; 7 bases fit TRBD1. Germline V gene lookup returns CDR1 SGHDT and CDR2 YYEEEE. The junction had 2 bases not matched to a gene; V was cut back by 0 bases and J by 2 bases. The CDR3 totals 15 residues. CDR3 DNA sequence: TGTGCCAGCAGCTTGGCCGGGACAGGCAATCAGCCCCAGCATTTT. Translating it yields CASSLAGTGNQPQHF.